These T cell receptor beta chains were read from a single sample in a study of regulatory T cells in long-lasting Graves disease. TCRdb re-called the multiplex PCR reads with MiXCR, one entry per CDR3 protein. The data contain a few hundred thousand distinct CDR3 sequences, roughly 12% of them seen just once; the ten biggest clones take up over 15%. This same sample was also taken into another study, of T cells in Graves' hyperthyroidism and ophthalmopathy.

This specimen was peripheral blood mononuclear cells (PBMCs), taken at new diagnosis, from a patient treated with antithyroid drugs. The receptor source for this set is a woman aged 18 to 35 with Graves disease. Both conserved end residues are part of each CDR3. The order of the fields is J gene, clone size, V gene, D gene, CDR3 DNA, CDR3 protein. The D gene is left open where the match is weak. Rows give clone size only sometimes, using once, few, many, or a class for an expanded clone.

J: TRBJ2-2; size: -; V: TRBV13; D: TRBD2; DNA: TGTGCCAGCAGCCGAGGACTAGCGGGAGTTCCCTTCTTCGGGGAGCTGTTTTTT; CDR3: CASSRGLAGVPFFGELFF
J: TRBJ1-1; size: -; V: TRBV28; D: -; DNA: TGTGCCAGCAGTTTTGGGAGAATGGCTTTCTTT; CDR3: CASSFGRMAFF
J: TRBJ2-1; size: many; V: TRBV12-3/TRBV12-4; D: -; DNA: TGTGCCAGCAGTATGGGAAGTAGAGGCAATGAGCAGTTCTTC; CDR3: CASSMGSRGNEQFF
J: TRBJ1-5; size: -; V: TRBV4-2; D: -; DNA: TGTGCCAGCAGCCAAGTCAGCGGGGAGGCCAGTCAGCCCCAGCATTTT; CDR3: CASSQVSGEASQPQHF
J: TRBJ2-7; size: many; V: TRBV20-1; D: TRBD1; DNA: TGCAGTGCTAGACAGACGGACAGGGGTCTCGAGCAGTACTTC; CDR3: CSARQTDRGLEQYF
J: TRBJ2-3; size: -; V: TRBV20-1; D: TRBD2; DNA: TGCAGTGCCATCCGGGGGGACCTCACAGATACGCAGTATTTT; CDR3: CSAIRGDLTDTQYF
J: TRBJ1-6; size: -; V: TRBV18; D: TRBD1; DNA: TGTGCCAGCTCACCCGGGACAGGGTGGTCCTCACCCCTCCACTTT; CDR3: CASSPGTGWSSPLHF
J: TRBJ2-2; size: -; V: TRBV5-1; D: -; DNA: TGCGCCAGCAGCTGGGACCGATACACCCCAGTGGGAACACAGGGGGAGCTGTTTTTT; CDR3: CASSWDRYTPVGTQGELFF
J: TRBJ2-1; size: many; V: TRBV6-2/TRBV6-3; D: -; DNA: TGTGCCAGCAGTTCGGCGGGGTCCTACAATGAGCAGTTCTTC; CDR3: CASSSAGSYNEQFF
J: TRBJ1-1; size: few; V: TRBV28; D: -; DNA: TGTGCCAGCGGGGGGGGGGGCAGGATGAACACTGAAGCTTTCTTT; CDR3: CASGGGGRMNTEAFF
J: TRBJ1-2; size: many; V: TRBV20-1; D: -; DNA: TGCAGTGCTAGAGATCTCGCCAGATTCTATGGCTACACCTTC; CDR3: CSARDLARFYGYTF
J: TRBJ1-6; size: many; V: TRBV27; D: -; DNA: TGTGCCAGCAGGGGCCAGAGCTCCTATAATTCACCCCTCCACTTT; CDR3: CASRGQSSYNSPLHF
J: TRBJ2-7; size: -; V: TRBV4-1; D: TRBD2; DNA: TGCGCCAGCAGCCGATCTGATGCTAGCGGCACGTACTACGAGCAGTACTTC; CDR3: CASSRSDASGTYYEQYF
J: TRBJ2-3; size: -; V: TRBV7-2; D: -; DNA: TGTGCCAGCAGCCCTCGTCGGATCACAGATACGCAGTATTTT; CDR3: CASSPRRITDTQYF
J: TRBJ2-1; size: -; V: TRBV19; D: -; DNA: TGTGCCAGTAGCGACTTGGCAAATGAGCAGTTCTTC; CDR3: CASSDLANEQFF
J: TRBJ1-4; size: many; V: TRBV28; D: -; DNA: TGTGCCAGCAGTTACAACAATGAGGAAAAACTGTTTTTT; CDR3: CASSYNNEEKLFF
J: TRBJ1-1; size: many; V: TRBV29-1; D: -; DNA: TGCAGCGTTGAAATGCTTCGGGGGGCTGAAGCTTTCTTT; CDR3: CSVEMLRGAEAFF
J: TRBJ2-5; size: many; V: TRBV27; D: TRBD2; DNA: TGTGCCAGCAGAATTCTAGCGGGCCACCAAGAGACCCAGTACTTC; CDR3: CASRILAGHQETQYF
J: TRBJ2-3; size: few; V: TRBV20-1; D: -; DNA: TGCAGTGCTAGAGACTATCTTTGGGCAGAAAGCACAGATACGCAGTATTTT; CDR3: CSARDYLWAESTDTQYF
J: TRBJ1-5; size: many; V: TRBV20-1; D: -; DNA: TGCAGTGCTAGAGATCTTTTCTGGGACATATTTAATCAGCCCCAGCATTTT; CDR3: CSARDLFWDIFNQPQHF
J: TRBJ2-1; size: -; V: TRBV3-1; D: TRBD2; DNA: TGTGCCAGCAGCCGTCCCGGGACTAGCAGGGTCAATGAGCAGTTCTTC; CDR3: CASSRPGTSRVNEQFF
J: TRBJ2-1; size: -; V: TRBV19; D: -; DNA: TGTGCCAGTAGTGACCCCCCGAATGAGCAGTTCTTC; CDR3: CASSDPPNEQFF
J: TRBJ1-1; size: many; V: TRBV13; D: -; DNA: TGTGCCAGCAGCCCTTATCAGGGATCCACTGAAGCTTTCTTT; CDR3: CASSPYQGSTEAFF
J: TRBJ2-1; size: -; V: TRBV27; D: -; DNA: TGTGCCAGCAGTTTATCCAGGGTCAATGAGCAGTTCTTC; CDR3: CASSLSRVNEQFF